The source of this T cell receptor beta chain is a study of blood T cell repertoires in COVID-19. Using immunoSEQ multiplex PCR, the repertoire was profiled, and TCRdb retains in-frame clones only, with some absent. This table holds around 71,000 clones, about 86% found once. This clone is a singleton in its sample. CDR1 is SGHDT and CDR2 is YYEEEE in the germline V gene. Trimming stripped 4 bases from V and 9 bases from J, with 20 bases between. The CDR3 sequence is 14 residues long. The TCR originated in a man between 65 and 85 years old with acute or convalescent COVID-19. The sequenced sample consisted of peripheral blood. The chain has TRBV5-6 and TRBJ2-7, with a weak D call TRBD2 (6 bases). DNA of the CDR3: TGTGCCAGCAGCCCAGCCAGGGACTTCAGAGGGCAGTACTTC. Amino acids: CASSPARDFRGQYF.